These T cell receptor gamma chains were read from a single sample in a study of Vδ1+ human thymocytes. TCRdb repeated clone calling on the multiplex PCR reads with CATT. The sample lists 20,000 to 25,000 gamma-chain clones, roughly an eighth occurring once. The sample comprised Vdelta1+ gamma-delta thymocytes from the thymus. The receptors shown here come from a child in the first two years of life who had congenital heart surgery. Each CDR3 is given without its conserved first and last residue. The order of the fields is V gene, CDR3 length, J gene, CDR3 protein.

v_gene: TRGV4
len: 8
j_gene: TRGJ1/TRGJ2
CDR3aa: ATWKIGKL

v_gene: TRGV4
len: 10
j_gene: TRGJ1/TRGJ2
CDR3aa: ATWSFRTKKL

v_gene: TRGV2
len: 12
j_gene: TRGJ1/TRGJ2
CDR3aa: ATWDLEGNYKKL

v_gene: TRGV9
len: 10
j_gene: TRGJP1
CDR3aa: ALWEGGWFKI

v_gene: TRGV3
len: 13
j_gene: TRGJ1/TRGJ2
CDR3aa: ATWDVEGFYYKKL

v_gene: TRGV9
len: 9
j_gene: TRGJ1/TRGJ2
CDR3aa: AFWAGYKKL

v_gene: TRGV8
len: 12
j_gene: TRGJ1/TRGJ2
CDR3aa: ATWDAENYYKKL

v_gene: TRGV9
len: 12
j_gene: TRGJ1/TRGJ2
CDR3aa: ALWDSTHYYKKL

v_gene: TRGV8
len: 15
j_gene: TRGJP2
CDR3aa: ATWEVRSSGSDWIKT

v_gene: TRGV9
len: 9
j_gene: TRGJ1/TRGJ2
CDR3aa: ALLGGLGWL

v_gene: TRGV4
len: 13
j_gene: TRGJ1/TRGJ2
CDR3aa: ATWDGRSDYYKKL

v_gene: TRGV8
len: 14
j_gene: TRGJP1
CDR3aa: AAWEPTWGTGWFKI

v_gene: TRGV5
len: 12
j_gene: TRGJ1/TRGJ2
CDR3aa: ATWDSPSYYKKL

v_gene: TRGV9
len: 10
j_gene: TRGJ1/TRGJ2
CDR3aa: ALWEVNRKKL

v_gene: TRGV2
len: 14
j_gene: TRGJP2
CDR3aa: ATWDRPMSSDWIKT

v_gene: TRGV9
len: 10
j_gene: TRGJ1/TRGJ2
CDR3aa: ALWQTTNKKL

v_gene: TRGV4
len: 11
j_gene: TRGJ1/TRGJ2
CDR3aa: ATWLIHYYKKL

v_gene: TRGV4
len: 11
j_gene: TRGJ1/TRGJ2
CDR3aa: ATWRARGYKKL

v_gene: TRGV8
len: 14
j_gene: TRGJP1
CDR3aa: ATWDRTGPTGWFKI

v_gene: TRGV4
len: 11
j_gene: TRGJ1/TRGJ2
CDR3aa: ATWDGPRRKKL

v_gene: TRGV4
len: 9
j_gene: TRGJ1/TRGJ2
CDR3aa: AIRSYYKKL

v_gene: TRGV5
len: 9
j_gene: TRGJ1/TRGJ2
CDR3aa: ATWDNQKKL

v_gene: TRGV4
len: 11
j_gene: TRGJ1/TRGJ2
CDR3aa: ATWDPADHEKL

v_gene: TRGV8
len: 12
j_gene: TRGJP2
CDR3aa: ATWLNSSDWIKT

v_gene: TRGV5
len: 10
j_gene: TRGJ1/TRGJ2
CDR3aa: ATWDRRGKKL

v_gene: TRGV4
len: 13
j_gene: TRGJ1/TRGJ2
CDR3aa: ATWEKRSGYYKKL

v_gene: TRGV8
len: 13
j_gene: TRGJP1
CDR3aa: ATWVPLTTGWFKI

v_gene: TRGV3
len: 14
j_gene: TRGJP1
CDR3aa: ATWDRLNTTGWFKL

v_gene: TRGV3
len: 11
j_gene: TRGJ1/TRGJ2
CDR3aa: ATWDRPMYKKL

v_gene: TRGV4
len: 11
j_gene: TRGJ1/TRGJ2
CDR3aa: ATWGQNYYKKL

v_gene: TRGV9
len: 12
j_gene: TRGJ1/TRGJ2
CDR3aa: ALWEAGFYYKKL

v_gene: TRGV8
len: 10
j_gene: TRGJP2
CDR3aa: ATWDANWIKT

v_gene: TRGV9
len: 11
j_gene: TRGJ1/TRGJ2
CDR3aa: ALWEVRFYKKL

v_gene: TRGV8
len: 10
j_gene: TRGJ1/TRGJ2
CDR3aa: ATWDRPHKKL

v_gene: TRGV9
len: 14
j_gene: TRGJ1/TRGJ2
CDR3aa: ALWEVFPAHRYKKL

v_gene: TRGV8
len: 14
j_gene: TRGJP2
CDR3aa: ATWDSREEGDWIKT

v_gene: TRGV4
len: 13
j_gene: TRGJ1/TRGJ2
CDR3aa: ATWDGHRNYYKKL

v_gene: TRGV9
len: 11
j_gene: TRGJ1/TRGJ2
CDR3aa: ALWEVLDYKKL